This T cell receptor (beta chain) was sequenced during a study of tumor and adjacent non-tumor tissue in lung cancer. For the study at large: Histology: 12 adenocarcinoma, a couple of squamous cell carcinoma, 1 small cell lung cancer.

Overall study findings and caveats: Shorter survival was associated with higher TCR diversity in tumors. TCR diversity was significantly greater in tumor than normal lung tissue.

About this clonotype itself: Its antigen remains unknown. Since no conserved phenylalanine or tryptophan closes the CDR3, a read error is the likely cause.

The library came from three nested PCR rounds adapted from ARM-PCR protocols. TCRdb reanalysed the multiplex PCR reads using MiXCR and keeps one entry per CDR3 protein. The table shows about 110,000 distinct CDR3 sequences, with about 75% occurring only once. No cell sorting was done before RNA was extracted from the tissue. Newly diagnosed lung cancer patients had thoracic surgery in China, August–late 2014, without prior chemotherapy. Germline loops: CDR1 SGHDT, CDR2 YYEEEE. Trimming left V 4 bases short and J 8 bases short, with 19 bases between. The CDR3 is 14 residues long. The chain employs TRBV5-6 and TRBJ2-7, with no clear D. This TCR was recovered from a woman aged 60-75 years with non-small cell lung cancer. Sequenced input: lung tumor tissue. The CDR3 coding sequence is TGTGCCAGCAGCCTGACACAAGGCGCCGCCAAGCAGTACTTA. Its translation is CASSLTQGAAKQYL.